These 23 T cell receptor beta chains originate from one sample sequenced in a study of blood T cell repertoires in COVID-19. Assay: immunoSEQ multiplex PCR; the TCRdb copy retains only in-frame clones and omits some. The table shows about 150,000 clones, with more than 65% occurring only once. The sample taken for sequencing was peripheral blood. The receptor source for this set is a man aged 55 to 70 with acute or convalescent COVID-19.

This clone occurred once. The chain employs TRBV11-1 and TRBJ2-1; 9 nucleotides agree with TRBD1. Germline trimming cut 5 bases from V and 9 bases from J; bases unmatched to any gene: 11. CDR3 length: 15 residues. Germline assignment: CDR1 SGHAT and CDR2 FQDESV (reference sequence). Here the CDR3 DNA reads TGTGCCAGCAGCCCCTCCCGGACAGGGGCGGGTGAGCAGTTCTTC. Protein sequence: CASSPSRTGAGEQFF.

This chain links TRBV28 with TRBJ2-3; D perhaps matches TRBD1 (6 bases). Germline CDR1 reads MDHEN; CDR2 reads SYDVKM. Trimming removed 2 bases at V and 1 base at J, with 10 bases between. The CDR3 length is 15 residues. Here the CDR3 DNA reads TGTGCCAGCAGTTTACCAGGGGTACGCACAGATACGCAGTATTTT. This encodes CASSLPGVRTDTQYF.

The chain employs TRBV2 and TRBJ1-1, with 9 bases lining up with TRBD1. The junction had 7 bases not matched to a gene; V was cut back by 6 bases and J by 5 bases. CDR1 is SNHLY and CDR2 is FYNNEI in the germline V gene. The CDR3 spans 14 residues. CDR3 bases: TGTGCCAGCAGGAGGACAGGGGCACGGACTGAAGCTTTCTTT. Its translation: CASRRTGARTEAFF.

This clone was counted a single time. The chain uses TRBV24-1 and TRBJ1-2, with D hard to call. V dropped 3 bases and J dropped 0 bases, with 7 bases sitting between them. The CDR3 extends over 14 amino acids. The V gene's germline CDR1 is KGHDR and CDR2 SFDVKD. The CDR3 nucleotides read TGTGCCACCAGTGATGGACTTGCTAACTATGGCTACACCTTC. Its protein product is CATSDGLANYGYTF.

In DNA, the CDR3 is TGTGCCAGCAGGAGGACTAGCGGGCTGGGGGGTACAGATACGCAGTATTTT. It is translated as CASRRTSGLGGTDTQYF. The gene calls are TRBV2 and TRBJ2-3; TRBD2 matches 11 bases. The CDR3 has 17 residues. CDR1 is SNHLY and CDR2 is FYNNEI in the germline V gene. V was clipped by 6 bases and J by 3 bases; unmatched bases: 11.

J is TRBJ2-2 and V is TRBV5-1; 10 bases align to TRBD1. Germline V gives CDR1 SGHRS, CDR2 YFSETQ. This CDR3 is built from 15 residues. Trimming took 3 bases from V and 7 from J; bases not matched to a gene: 6. The CDR3 spells CASSSRDRGGGELFF. DNA of the CDR3: TGCGCCAGCAGCTCCCGGGACAGGGGTGGCGGGGAGCTGTTTTTT.

The chain employs TRBV5-1 and TRBJ2-4; 8 bases agree with TRBD1. CDR1 is SGHRS, CDR2 YFSETQ, per germline. The CDR3 contains 14 residues. V dropped 4 bases and J dropped 11; count of bases not matched to a gene: 11. The CDR3 spells CASSAGQVPTVQYF. The CDR3 coding sequence is TGCGCCAGCAGCGCGGGACAGGTGCCAACCGTTCAGTACTTC.

This clone has only one observation. The rearrangement uses TRBV4-2 and TRBJ2-2; 7 nucleotides align to TRBD2. V trimming: 5 bases; J trimming: 0 bases; junction bases outside the gene matches: 9. Germline-derived CDR1 and CDR2 are LGHNA and YNFKEQ. The CDR3 has 17 residues. DNA for the CDR3: TGTGCCAGCAGCTCTCGTGCTAGCGGAACGAACACCGGGGAGCTGTTTTTT. Residues: CASSSRASGTNTGELFF.

The chain combines TRBV24-1 with TRBJ1-2, with 7 bases that match TRBD1. V shed 5 bases and J 6 bases; nucleotides not matched to a gene: 8. The CDR3 runs to 14 residues. Per germline, CDR1 KGHDR and CDR2 SFDVKD. Here the CDR3 DNA reads TGTGCCACCAGTGGTCTACAGGGGACTGATGGCTACACCTTC. Translation: CATSGLQGTDGYTF.

Only a few counts were recorded for this clone. The CDR3, as DNA: TGTGCCAGCAGTTACGCGGGGCGCGGAGAGCAGTACTTC. The encoded protein is CASSYAGRGEQYF. The gene calls are TRBV6-5 and TRBJ2-7; possible D gene TRBD2, 6 bases. In germline, CDR1 is MNHEY, CDR2 SVGAGI. V lost 2 bases and J lost 7, with 12 bases in between. The CDR3 extends over 13 amino acids.

This clone was counted a few times. The gene calls are TRBV9 and TRBJ2-2; perhaps TRBD1 as D (5 bases). Germline V gene sequence: CDR1 SGDLS, CDR2 YYNGEE. This CDR3 is built from 14 residues. V dropped 0 bases and J dropped 6 bases, with 9 bases sitting between them. The CDR3 protein is CASSVGGEAGELFF. The CDR3 nucleotides are TGTGCCAGCAGCGTAGGGGGCGAGGCCGGGGAGCTGTTTTTT.

This chain joins TRBV27 and TRBJ1-1, with a weak D call TRBD1 (5 bases). Germline CDR1 and CDR2: MNHEY and SMNVEV (reference sequence). The CDR3 has 13 residues. The V end lost 3 bases, the J end lost 6 bases, and 11 bases lay between the germline ends. The CDR3 DNA reads TGTGCCAGCAGTTTGCGACCGGGGGCTGAAGCTTTCTTT. Its translation is CASSLRPGAEAFF.

The gene calls are TRBV27 and TRBJ2-1, with TRBD2 matching over 9 bases. The J segment lost 0 bases and the V segment lost 5 bases, leaving 2 bases of the junction unmatched. This CDR3 has 15 residues. The germline V gene has CDR1 MNHEY and CDR2 SMNVEV (reference sequence). In DNA form, the CDR3 reads TGTGCCAGCAGTCTAGCGGGGAGCTCCTACAATGAGCAGTTCTTC. It yields the protein CASSLAGSSYNEQFF.

This clone occurred a few times. The chain is built from TRBV3-1 (or the pseudogene TRBV3-2) and TRBJ1-3; TRBD1 matches at 9 bases. Germline CDR1 LGHDT, CDR2 YNNKEL (reference sequence). The CDR3 totals 14 residues. After removal of 1 base from V and 8 bases from J, the junction contained 3 bases not matched to a gene. DNA for the CDR3: TGTGCCAGCAGCCAAGGAACAGGGGGCTACACCATATATTTT. It specifies CASSQGTGGYTIYF.

This chain uses TRBV19 with TRBJ2-1, with D possibly TRBD2 on 5 matching bases. Germline lookup yields CDR1 LNHDA and CDR2 SQIVND (reference sequence). Trimming left V 4 bases short and J 4 bases short, with 17 bases between. The CDR3 extends over 16 amino acids. DNA for the CDR3: TGTGCCAGTAGTAGCCCCATGAGGGTGCGATACAATGAGCAGTTCTTC. This translates into CASSSPMRVRYNEQFF.

This clone was seen once. The J gene is TRBJ2-1, the V gene TRBV4-2; TRBD1 matches at 9 bases. Trimming cost V 0 bases and J 15 bases; bases outside gene matches: 12. From germline, CDR1 is LGHNA and CDR2 YNFKEQ. This CDR3 is built from 15 residues. Here the CDR3 reads CASSQDMGTGFLAFF. CDR3 coding DNA: TGTGCCAGCAGCCAAGATATGGGGACAGGGTTCCTAGCGTTCTTC.

The J gene is TRBJ1-5, the V gene TRBV28; D ambiguous. The CDR3 extends over 12 amino acids. V lost 8 bases and J 0 bases, leaving 5 bases between the germline ends. Germline V gene sequence: CDR1 MDHEN, CDR2 SYDVKM. CDR3 nucleotide sequence: TGTGCCAGCGGTAGTAGCAATCAGCCCCAGCATTTT. Translating it yields CASGSSNQPQHF.

V and J are TRBV27 and TRBJ2-7, with 14 bases lining up with TRBD2. V was clipped by 5 bases and J by 4 bases; unmatched bases: 7. This CDR3 region has 16 residues. Germline V lookup: CDR1 MNHEY, CDR2 SMNVEV (reference sequence). The CDR3: CASSQKGLAGVYEQYF. CDR3 coding DNA: TGTGCCAGCAGTCAGAAGGGACTAGCGGGAGTTTACGAGCAGTACTTC.

The rearrangement uses TRBV6-5 and TRBJ1-1; TRBD1 matches 8 bases. The germline V gene encodes CDR1 MNHEY and CDR2 SVGAGI. J gave up 2 bases and V 0 bases, and 2 bases lay outside the gene matches. This CDR3 spans 15 amino acids. The DNA for the CDR3 is TGTGCCAGCAGTTACTCGGGACAGGTTAACACTGAAGCTTTCTTT. This encodes CASSYSGQVNTEAFF.

Only a few counts were recorded for this clone. This chain's CDR3 is CAISESVTDTQYF. CDR3 in DNA: TGTGCCATCAGTGAGTCTGTAACAGATACGCAGTATTTT. This chain uses TRBV10-3 with TRBJ2-3; D call uncertain. Trimming removed 0 bases from V and 3 bases from J, with 4 bases in between. This CDR3 comprises 13 residues. Looked up from germline, CDR1 is ENHRY and CDR2 is SYGVKD.

This rearrangement joins TRBV30 to TRBJ2-7; 7 bases line up with TRBD2. The CDR3 is made up of 14 amino acids. Germline trimming cut 0 bases from V and 4 bases from J; bases unmatched to any gene: 6. CDR1 and CDR2 from the germline V gene are GTSNPN and SVGIG (reference sequence). CDR3 sequence: CAWSVSPGGYEQYF. The CDR3 coding sequence is TGTGCCTGGAGTGTAAGCCCGGGGGGATACGAGCAGTACTTC.

The chain recombines TRBV27 with TRBJ1-3; no definite D call. This CDR3 is 14 amino acids long. From germline, CDR1 is MNHEY and CDR2 SMNVEV (reference sequence). Deletions cut 5 bases from V and 2 bases from J, with 10 bases between. This CDR3 is CASSLRRAGNTIYF. The CDR3 coding sequence is TGTGCCAGCAGTCTTCGGAGGGCTGGAAACACCATATATTTT.

This chain's CDR3 is CASSERSGRDTSTDTQYF. CDR3 in DNA: TGTGCCAGCAGTGAACGCAGCGGGCGAGATACTAGCACAGATACGCAGTATTTT. The rearrangement uses TRBV6-1 and TRBJ2-3; D may be TRBD2 (6 bases). This CDR3 has 18 residues. Germline V gene lookup returns CDR1 MNHNS and CDR2 SASEGT. V dropped 2 bases and J dropped 0 bases, with 18 bases sitting between them.